This T cell receptor beta chain was recorded in a study of blood T cell repertoires in COVID-19. The count of this clone is one. Per the study methods: Nucleated cell counts were estimated from reference gene primer amplification. Sequenced by immunoSEQ multiplex PCR; TCRdb stores in-frame clones only, minus some. From that table come the V and J calls and clone size; the DNA was used to work out D and trimming. Here the sample spans fewer than 300,000 clones, approximately 77% being singletons. This TCR came from a woman under 30 with acute or convalescent COVID-19. Sample: peripheral blood.

CDR3: CASSLRTSGGDTQYF. Here the CDR3 DNA reads TGTGCCAGCAGCTTACGGACTAGCGGGGGAGATACGCAGTATTTT. This sequence joins TRBV6-5 and TRBJ2-3; 13 bases are shared with TRBD2. V lost 6 bases, J lost 5 bases, and 5 bases stayed unmatched. Germline lookup yields CDR1 MNHEY and CDR2 SVGAGI. The CDR3 covers 15 residues.